This record concerns one TCR beta chain sequence. The sample is drawn from a study of blood T cell repertoires in COVID-19. Study summary: The United States, Italy and Spain were the sources of the acute and convalescent COVID-19 samples. In each case, the material was cDNA or gDNA derived from T cells, B-cell-depleted T cells, or PBMCs.

The germline gives CDR1 LGHDT, CDR2 YNNKEL (reference sequence). V gave up 4 bases and J gave up 1 base, with 13 bases separating them. The CDR3 length is 15 residues. Sequenced by immunoSEQ multiplex PCR; TCRdb stores in-frame clones only, minus some. The data show 250,000 to 300,000 clones, with approximately 86% seen just once and approximately 4% held by the top ten. The sequence derives from a man aged 18 to 30 with active or convalescent COVID-19. The specimen was peripheral blood. J is TRBJ2-5 and V is TRBV3-1 (or the pseudogene TRBV3-2), with D unclear. The CDR3: CASSPHGTIQETQYF. The CDR3 nucleotides are TGTGCCAGCAGCCCCCACGGCACTATCCAAGAGACCCAGTACTTC.